This entry lists 11 T cell receptor beta chains sequenced from one sample in a study of blood T cell repertoires in COVID-19. Produced via immunoSEQ multiplex PCR; TCRdb's table is partial and in-frame only. The sample shows 220,000 or so clones, roughly 84% of them seen only once. Sequencing was performed on peripheral blood. These receptors were obtained from a woman older than 75 with acute or convalescent COVID-19.

The J gene is TRBJ1-6, the V gene TRBV7-9; D is unclear. Germline CDR1 SEHNR, CDR2 FQNEAQ (reference sequence). This CDR3 is built from 15 residues. The V end lost 1 base, the J end lost 2 bases, and 6 bases lay between the germline ends. The CDR3 DNA follows: TGTGCCAGCAGCTTAGGGAGCCCCTATAATTCACCCCTCCACTTT. Protein product: CASSLGSPYNSPLHF.

The table lists this clone with a count of one. The rearrangement uses TRBV29-1 and TRBJ1-5; TRBD1 agrees at 7 bases. Trimming at V came to 8 bases and at J to 9 bases, leaving 10 bases not matched to a gene. Germline lookup yields CDR1 SQVTM and CDR2 ANQGSEA. This CDR3 has 12 amino acids. The CDR3 spells CSLGQVEAPQHF. DNA of the CDR3: TGCAGCCTCGGACAGGTCGAAGCGCCCCAGCATTTT.

The genes are TRBV5-8 and TRBJ2-1, with TRBD2 matching over 8 bases. Germline values: CDR1 SGHTS, CDR2 YDEGEE. Trimming cost V 4 bases and J 4 bases; bases outside gene matches: 13. The CDR3 length is 17 residues. CDR3 protein: CASSQAGAGGKYNEQFF. The CDR3 DNA reads TGTGCCAGCAGCCAGGCCGGGGCGGGGGGCAAATACAATGAGCAGTTCTTC.

In DNA, the CDR3 is TGTGCCAGTAGTGAGACAACCGAAAAACTGTTTTTT. Residues: CASSETTEKLFF. The chain uses TRBV19 and TRBJ1-4; D is uncertain. V was pared by 5 bases and J by 8 bases, with 9 bases between. CDR3 length equals 12 residues. Germline V CDR1 and CDR2: LNHDA, SQIVND (reference sequence).

The chain employs TRBV3-1 (or the pseudogene TRBV3-2) and TRBJ1-5; D is ambiguous. V lost 1 base, J lost 9 bases, and 10 bases lay in between. CDR1 and CDR2 from the germline V gene are LGHDT and YNNKEL (reference sequence). The CDR3 is 13 residues long. The CDR3 DNA follows: TGTGCCAGCAGCCAAGGAACAGAGTGGCCCCAGCATTTT. This sequence encodes CASSQGTEWPQHF.

The V and J genes are TRBV7-3 and TRBJ2-1, with no clear D. Per the germline V gene, CDR1 is SGHTA and CDR2 is FQGTGA. V dropped 2 bases and J dropped 10 bases, with 12 bases sitting between them. This CDR3 has 13 amino acids. The CDR3 DNA reads as TGTGCCAGCAGCTTAGGTTTAGCAAGGGAGCAGTTCTTC. Translating gives CASSLGLAREQFF.

J is TRBJ1-1 and V is TRBV5-1; D not certain. V was trimmed by 0 bases and J by 5 bases, leaving 14 bases between them. Germline V gene lookup returns CDR1 SGHRS and CDR2 YFSETQ. The CDR3 loop spans 15 amino acids. DNA for the CDR3: TGCGCCAGCAGCTTGGACTCAGTGAGGGAGACTGAAGCTTTCTTT. It yields the protein CASSLDSVRETEAFF. The variable domain in full, with the rest retrieved from reference TRBV5-1 and TRBJ1-1, is KAGVTQTPRYLIKTRGQQVTLSCSPISGHRSVSWYQQTPGQGLQFLFEYFSETQRNKGNFPGRFSGRQFSNSRSEMNVSTLELGDSALYLCASSLDSVRETEAFFGQGTRLTVV.

The chain has TRBV19 and TRBJ2-1, with TRBD2 identical over 7 bases. Germline V lookup: CDR1 LNHDA, CDR2 SQIVND (reference sequence). Trimming took 7 bases from V and 0 from J; bases not matched to a gene: 0. The CDR3 sequence is 13 residues long. The CDR3 region is CASTGGSYNEQFF. The CDR3 bases are TGTGCCAGTACGGGGGGCTCCTACAATGAGCAGTTCTTC.

This chain joins TRBV6-5 and TRBJ1-2; D gene unclear. Germline assignment: CDR1 MNHEY and CDR2 SVGAGI. The CDR3 runs 12 residues. With 8 bases removed from V and 3 bases from J, the gap between germline ends came to 10 bases. This chain's CDR3 is CASLRVDYGYTF. The DNA for the CDR3 is TGTGCCAGCCTTCGCGTTGACTATGGCTACACCTTC.

This chain connects TRBV5-1 to TRBJ2-7; 8 bases are a match to TRBD1. V trimming: 4 bases; J trimming: 6 bases; junction bases outside the gene matches: 12. Germline V gene sequence: CDR1 SGHRS, CDR2 YFSETQ. This CDR3 contains 15 residues. CDR3 sequence reads: CASSPTGQGFTEQYF. The CDR3 DNA is TGCGCCAGCAGCCCCACCGGACAGGGCTTCACCGAGCAGTACTTC. The entire variable domain, with the rest obtained from reference TRBV5-1 and TRBJ2-7, is as follows: KAGVTQTPRYLIKTRGQQVTLSCSPISGHRSVSWYQQTPGQGLQFLFEYFSETQRNKGNFPGRFSGRQFSNSRSEMNVSTLELGDSALYLCASSPTGQGFTEQYFGPGTRLTVT.

This sequence joins TRBV3-1 (or the pseudogene TRBV3-2) and TRBJ1-1, with TRBD1 matching 8 bases. This CDR3 spans 14 amino acids. The junction had 2 bases not matched to a gene; V was cut back by 1 base and J by 4 bases. The germline V gene encodes CDR1 LGHDT and CDR2 YNNKEL (reference sequence). CDR3 sequence: CASSQVRGPTEAFF. In DNA, the CDR3 is TGTGCCAGCAGCCAAGTCAGGGGGCCCACTGAAGCTTTCTTT.